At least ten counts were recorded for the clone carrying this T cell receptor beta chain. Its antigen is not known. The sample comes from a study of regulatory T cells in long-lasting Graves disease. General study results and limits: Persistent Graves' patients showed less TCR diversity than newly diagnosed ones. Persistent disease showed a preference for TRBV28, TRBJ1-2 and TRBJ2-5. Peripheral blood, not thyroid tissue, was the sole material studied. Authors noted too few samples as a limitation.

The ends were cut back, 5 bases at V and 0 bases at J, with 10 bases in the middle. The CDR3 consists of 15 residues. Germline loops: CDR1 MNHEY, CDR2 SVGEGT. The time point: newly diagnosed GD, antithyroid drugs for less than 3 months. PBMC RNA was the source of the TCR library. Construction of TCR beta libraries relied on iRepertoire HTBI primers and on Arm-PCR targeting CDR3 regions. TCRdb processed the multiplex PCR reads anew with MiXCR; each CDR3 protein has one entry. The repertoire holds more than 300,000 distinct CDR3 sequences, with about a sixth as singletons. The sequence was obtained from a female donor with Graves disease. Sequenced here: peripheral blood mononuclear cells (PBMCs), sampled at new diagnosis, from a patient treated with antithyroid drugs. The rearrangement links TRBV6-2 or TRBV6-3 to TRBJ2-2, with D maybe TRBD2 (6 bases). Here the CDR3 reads CASSLGLSNTGELFF. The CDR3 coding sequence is TGTGCCAGCAGTCTGGGACTCTCGAACACCGGGGAGCTGTTTTTT.